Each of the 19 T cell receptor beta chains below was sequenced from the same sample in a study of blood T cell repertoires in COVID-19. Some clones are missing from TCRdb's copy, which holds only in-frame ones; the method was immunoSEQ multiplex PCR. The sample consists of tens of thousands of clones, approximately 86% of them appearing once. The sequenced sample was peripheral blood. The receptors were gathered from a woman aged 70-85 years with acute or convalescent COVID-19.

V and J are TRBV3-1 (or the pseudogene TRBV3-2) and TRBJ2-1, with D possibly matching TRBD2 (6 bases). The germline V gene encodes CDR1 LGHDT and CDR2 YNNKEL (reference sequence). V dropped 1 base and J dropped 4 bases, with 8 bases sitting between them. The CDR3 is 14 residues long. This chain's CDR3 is CASSQGRGYNEQFF. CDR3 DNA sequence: TGTGCCAGCAGCCAAGGGCGGGGATACAATGAGCAGTTCTTC.

The CDR3 DNA follows: TGTGCCAGCAGGCCGACAGGCCGGAACACTGAAGCTTTCTTT. Translation gives CASRPTGRNTEAFF. The chain links TRBV2 to TRBJ1-1; TRBD1 is a possible D gene (6 bases). V was shortened by 6 bases and J by 1 base, with 12 bases between the two germline ends. Germline CDR1 reads SNHLY; CDR2 reads FYNNEI. This CDR3 has 14 amino acids.

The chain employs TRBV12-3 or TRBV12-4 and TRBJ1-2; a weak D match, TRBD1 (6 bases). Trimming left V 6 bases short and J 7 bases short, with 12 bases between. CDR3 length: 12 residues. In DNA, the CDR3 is TGTGCCAGCAGCGTGAACAGGGCTGGCTACACCTTC. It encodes CASSVNRAGYTF.

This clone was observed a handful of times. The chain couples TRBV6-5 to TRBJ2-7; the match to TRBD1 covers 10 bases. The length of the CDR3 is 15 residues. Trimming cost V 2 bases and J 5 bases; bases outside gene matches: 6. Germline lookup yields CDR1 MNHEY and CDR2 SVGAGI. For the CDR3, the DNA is TGTGCCAGCAGTTACGCTAATGGACAGGGGGACGAGCAGTACTTC. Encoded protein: CASSYANGQGDEQYF.

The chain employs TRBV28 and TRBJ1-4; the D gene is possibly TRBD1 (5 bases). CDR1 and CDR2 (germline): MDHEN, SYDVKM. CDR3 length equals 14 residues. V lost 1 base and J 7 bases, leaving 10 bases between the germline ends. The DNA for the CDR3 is TGTGCCAGCAGTTTATCAGGGTTTTTTGAAAAACTGTTTTTT. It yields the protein CASSLSGFFEKLFF.

The chain's CDR3 is CASSMNRGEPQHF. CDR3 nucleotides: TGTGCCAGTAGTATGAACAGGGGAGAGCCCCAGCATTTT. This chain links TRBV19 with TRBJ1-5, with 7 bases identical to TRBD1. This CDR3 has 13 amino acids. Germline V gene sequence: CDR1 LNHDA, CDR2 SQIVND (reference sequence). Trimming took 3 bases from V and 8 from J; bases not matched to a gene: 4.

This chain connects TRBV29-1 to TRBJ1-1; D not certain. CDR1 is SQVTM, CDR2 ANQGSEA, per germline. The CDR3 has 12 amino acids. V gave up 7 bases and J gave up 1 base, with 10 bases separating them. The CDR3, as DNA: TGCAGCGCTCACCTGCGGAACACTGAAGCTTTCTTT. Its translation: CSAHLRNTEAFF.

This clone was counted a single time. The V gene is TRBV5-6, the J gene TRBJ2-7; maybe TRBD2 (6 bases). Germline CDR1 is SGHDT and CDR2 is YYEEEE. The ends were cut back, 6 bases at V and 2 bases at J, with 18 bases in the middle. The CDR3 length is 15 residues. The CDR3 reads CASTYSPAGPYEQYF. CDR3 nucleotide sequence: TGTGCCAGCACCTATTCCCCTGCGGGGCCCTACGAGCAGTACTTC.

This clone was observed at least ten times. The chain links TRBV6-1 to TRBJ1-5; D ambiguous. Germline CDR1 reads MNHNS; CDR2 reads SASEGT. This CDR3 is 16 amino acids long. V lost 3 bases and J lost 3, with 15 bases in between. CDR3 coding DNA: TGTGCCAGCAGTGAGACTTGGCAGCTAAACAATCAGCCCCAGCATTTT. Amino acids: CASSETWQLNNQPQHF.

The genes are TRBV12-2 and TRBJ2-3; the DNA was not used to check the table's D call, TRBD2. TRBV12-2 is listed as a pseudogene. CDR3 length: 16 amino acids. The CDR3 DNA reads TGTGCAAGTCGCCTCCAGACTCCCGGCTGCACAGATACGCAGTATTTT. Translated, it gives CASRLQTPGCTDTQYF.

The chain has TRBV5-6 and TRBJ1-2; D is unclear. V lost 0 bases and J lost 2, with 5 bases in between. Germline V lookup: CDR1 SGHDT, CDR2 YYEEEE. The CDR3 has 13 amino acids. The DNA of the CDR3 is TGTGCCAGCAGCTTGGGGCGGAACTATGGCTACACCTTC. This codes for CASSLGRNYGYTF.

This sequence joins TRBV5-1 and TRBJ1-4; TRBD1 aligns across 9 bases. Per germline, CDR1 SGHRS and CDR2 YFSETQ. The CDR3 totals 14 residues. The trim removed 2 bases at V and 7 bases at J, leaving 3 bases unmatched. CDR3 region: CASSLGTGREKLFF. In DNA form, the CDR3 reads TGCGCCAGCAGCTTAGGGACAGGGCGTGAAAAACTGTTTTTT.

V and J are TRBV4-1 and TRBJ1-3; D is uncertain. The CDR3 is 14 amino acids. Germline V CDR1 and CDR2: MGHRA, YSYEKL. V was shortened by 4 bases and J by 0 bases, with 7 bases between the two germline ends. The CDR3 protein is CASSPGPSGNTIYF. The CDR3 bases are TGCGCCAGCAGCCCTGGGCCCTCTGGAAACACCATATATTTT.

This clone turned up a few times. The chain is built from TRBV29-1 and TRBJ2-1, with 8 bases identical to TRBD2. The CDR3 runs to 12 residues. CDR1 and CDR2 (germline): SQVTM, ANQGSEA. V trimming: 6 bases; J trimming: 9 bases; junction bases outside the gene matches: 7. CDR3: CSVKSGRTEQFF. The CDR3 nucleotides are TGCAGCGTGAAAAGCGGGAGAACTGAGCAGTTCTTC.

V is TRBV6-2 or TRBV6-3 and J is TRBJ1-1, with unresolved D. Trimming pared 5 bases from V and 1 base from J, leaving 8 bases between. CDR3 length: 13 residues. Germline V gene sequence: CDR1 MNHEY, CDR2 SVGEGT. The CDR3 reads CASSPGRNTEAFF. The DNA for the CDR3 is TGTGCCAGCAGTCCCGGGAGGAACACTGAAGCTTTCTTT.

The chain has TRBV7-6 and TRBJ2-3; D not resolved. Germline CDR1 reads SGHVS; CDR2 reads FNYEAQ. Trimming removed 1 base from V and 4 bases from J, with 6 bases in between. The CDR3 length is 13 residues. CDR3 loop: CASSLDEADTQYF. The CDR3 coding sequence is TGTGCCAGCAGCTTAGACGAGGCAGATACGCAGTATTTT.

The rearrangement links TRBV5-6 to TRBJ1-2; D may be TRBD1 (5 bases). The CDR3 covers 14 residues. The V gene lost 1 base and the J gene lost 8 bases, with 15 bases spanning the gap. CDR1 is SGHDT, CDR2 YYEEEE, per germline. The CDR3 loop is CASSLMAGQTGYTF. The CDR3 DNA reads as TGTGCCAGCAGCTTGATGGCAGGGCAAACCGGCTACACCTTC.

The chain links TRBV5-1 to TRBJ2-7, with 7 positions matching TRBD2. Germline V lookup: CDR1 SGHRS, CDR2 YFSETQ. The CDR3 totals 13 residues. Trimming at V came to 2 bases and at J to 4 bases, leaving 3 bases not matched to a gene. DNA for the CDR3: TGCGCCAGCAGCTTAGCGCGGGAGTACGAGCAGTACTTC. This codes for CASSLAREYEQYF. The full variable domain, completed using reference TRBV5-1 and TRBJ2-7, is KAGVTQTPRYLIKTRGQQVTLSCSPISGHRSVSWYQQTPGQGLQFLFEYFSETQRNKGNFPGRFSGRQFSNSRSEMNVSTLELGDSALYLCASSLAREYEQYFGPGTRLTVT.

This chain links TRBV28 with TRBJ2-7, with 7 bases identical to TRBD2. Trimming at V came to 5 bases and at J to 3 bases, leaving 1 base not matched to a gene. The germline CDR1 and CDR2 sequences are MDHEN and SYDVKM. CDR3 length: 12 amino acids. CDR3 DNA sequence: TGTGCCAGCAGTCCGGGGGGCTACGAGCAGTACTTC. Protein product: CASSPGGYEQYF.